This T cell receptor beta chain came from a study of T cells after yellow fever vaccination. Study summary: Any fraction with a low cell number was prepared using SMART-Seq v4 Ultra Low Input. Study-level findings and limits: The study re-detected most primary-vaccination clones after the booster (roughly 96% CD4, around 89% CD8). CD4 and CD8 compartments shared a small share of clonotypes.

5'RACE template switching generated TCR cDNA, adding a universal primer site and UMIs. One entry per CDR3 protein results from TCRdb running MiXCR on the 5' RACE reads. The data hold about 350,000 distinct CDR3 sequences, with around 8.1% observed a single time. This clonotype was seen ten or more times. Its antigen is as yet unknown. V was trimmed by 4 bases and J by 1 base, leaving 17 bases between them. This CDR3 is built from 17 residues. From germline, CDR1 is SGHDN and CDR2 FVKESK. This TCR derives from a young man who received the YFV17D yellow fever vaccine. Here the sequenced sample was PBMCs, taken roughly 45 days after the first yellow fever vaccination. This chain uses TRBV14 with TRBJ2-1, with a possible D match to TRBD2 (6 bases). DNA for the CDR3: TGTGCCAGCAGCCGCGGGCCGGAGGGAATGTCCTACAATGAGCAGTTCTTC. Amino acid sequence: CASSRGPEGMSYNEQFF.